The rows below give T cell receptor beta chains drawn from one sample of a study of blood T cell repertoires in COVID-19. Method: immunoSEQ multiplex PCR; TCRdb's copy keeps in-frame clones and lacks some. This sample has hundreds of thousands of clones, with about nine tenths found just once. The sample taken for sequencing was PBMCs or T cells enriched from blood (not recorded which). These receptors were collected from a man between 60 and 75 years old who had recovered from COVID-19. Both conserved end residues are part of each CDR3. D genes are given only for firm matches. Expanded clones are given a class, and other clones once, few, many or no size at all.

j_call: TRBJ1-5; v_call: TRBV7-8; clone_size: -; d_call: -; cdr3_nt: TGTGCCAGCAGCCCTAATACAGGGCGCAATCAGCCCCAGCATTTT; cdr3_aa: CASSPNTGRNQPQHF
j_call: TRBJ1-2; v_call: TRBV5-1; clone_size: -; d_call: TRBD1; cdr3_nt: TGCGCCAGCAGTCGACCCGGGACAGGCAGGAACTATGGCTACACCTTC; cdr3_aa: CASSRPGTGRNYGYTF
j_call: TRBJ1-1; v_call: TRBV6-2/TRBV6-3; clone_size: -; d_call: -; cdr3_nt: TGTGCCAGCAGTTACTCGGGCCAGGGGACTGAAGCTTTCTTT; cdr3_aa: CASSYSGQGTEAFF
j_call: TRBJ2-1; v_call: TRBV29-1; clone_size: -; d_call: -; cdr3_nt: TGCAGCGTTGAAGGCCTGAGGGATGGCAATGAGCAGTTCTTC; cdr3_aa: CSVEGLRDGNEQFF
j_call: TRBJ2-1; v_call: TRBV6-2/TRBV6-3; clone_size: -; d_call: -; cdr3_nt: TGTGCCAGCAGTCTAAGCCGGAGCTCCTACAATGAGCAGTTCTTC; cdr3_aa: CASSLSRSSYNEQFF
j_call: TRBJ2-6; v_call: TRBV9; clone_size: -; d_call: -; cdr3_nt: TGTGCCAGCAACCCCGACAGTTCTGGGGCCAACGTCCTGACTTTC; cdr3_aa: CASNPDSSGANVLTF
j_call: TRBJ2-4; v_call: TRBV19; clone_size: once; d_call: TRBD2; cdr3_nt: TGTGCCAGTAGTATAGCTGGGGGACTAGCGGGAATCCCCAAAAACATTCAGTACTTC; cdr3_aa: CASSIAGGLAGIPKNIQYF
j_call: TRBJ2-1; v_call: TRBV27; clone_size: few; d_call: TRBD2; cdr3_nt: TGTGCCAGCAGTTTATATTTGGGACTAGCGGGGACTCACGGTGAGCAGTTCTTC; cdr3_aa: CASSLYLGLAGTHGEQFF
j_call: TRBJ2-3; v_call: TRBV5-1; clone_size: -; d_call: -; cdr3_nt: TGCGCCAGCAGCTTGGCCCTCGACTTTATACTCGGCAATACGCAGTATTTT; cdr3_aa: CASSLALDFILGNTQYF
j_call: TRBJ2-7; v_call: TRBV7-2; clone_size: -; d_call: -; cdr3_nt: TGTGCCAGCAGCTTGGGGGGGCGGAGTAGATTCTACGAGCAGTACTTC; cdr3_aa: CASSLGGRSRFYEQYF
j_call: TRBJ2-3; v_call: TRBV25-1; clone_size: many; d_call: -; cdr3_nt: TGTGCCAGCACCGCTCCCGACAGACCCACAGATACGCAGTATTTT; cdr3_aa: CASTAPDRPTDTQYF
j_call: TRBJ1-1; v_call: TRBV7-3; clone_size: -; d_call: -; cdr3_nt: TGTGCCAGCAGCTCCGCGCCAAGGGGCACTGAAGCTTTCTTT; cdr3_aa: CASSSAPRGTEAFF
j_call: TRBJ2-1; v_call: TRBV28; clone_size: -; d_call: -; cdr3_nt: TGTGCCAGCAGTTCGATCGGGACACCGAGCTCCTACAATGAGCAGTTCTTC; cdr3_aa: CASSSIGTPSSYNEQFF
j_call: TRBJ1-5; v_call: TRBV30; clone_size: -; d_call: -; cdr3_nt: TGTGCCTGGAGTGTATTCTCCCAGCCCCAGCATTTT; cdr3_aa: CAWSVFSQPQHF
j_call: TRBJ1-6; v_call: TRBV7-9; clone_size: -; d_call: TRBD1; cdr3_nt: TGTGCCAGCAGCTCTCGAGGACAGGGCAGCTCCTATAATTCACCCCTCCACTTT; cdr3_aa: CASSSRGQGSSYNSPLHF
j_call: TRBJ2-3; v_call: TRBV10-1; clone_size: -; d_call: TRBD1; cdr3_nt: TGCGCCAGCAGTGAGAGTTTGGGACAGGAACGAGATACGCAGTATTTT; cdr3_aa: CASSESLGQERDTQYF
j_call: TRBJ1-2; v_call: TRBV28; clone_size: -; d_call: -; cdr3_nt: TGTGCCAGCAGCATCGTAGGGAGCTACTATGGCTACACCTTC; cdr3_aa: CASSIVGSYYGYTF
j_call: TRBJ2-7; v_call: TRBV10-2; clone_size: -; d_call: -; cdr3_nt: TGCGCCAGCAGGAGCGGGCCTAGCTCCTACGAGCAGTACTTC; cdr3_aa: CASRSGPSSYEQYF
j_call: TRBJ1-5; v_call: TRBV7-2; clone_size: -; d_call: TRBD1; cdr3_nt: TGTGCCAGCAGCATACGGGCCCCCGGGACAGGGTCCAATCAGCCCCAGCATTTT; cdr3_aa: CASSIRAPGTGSNQPQHF
j_call: TRBJ2-1; v_call: TRBV14; clone_size: -; d_call: TRBD2; cdr3_nt: TGTGCCAGCAGCATTGGACTAGCGAGATCCTACAATGAGCAGTTCTTC; cdr3_aa: CASSIGLARSYNEQFF
j_call: TRBJ2-1; v_call: TRBV5-1; clone_size: -; d_call: TRBD1; cdr3_nt: TGCGCCAGCAGCTTTGGGACAGACTACAATGAGCAGTTCTTC; cdr3_aa: CASSFGTDYNEQFF
j_call: TRBJ2-5; v_call: TRBV24-1; clone_size: -; d_call: -; cdr3_nt: TGTGCCACCAGTGATCTACAGACCCAAGAGACCCAGTACTTC; cdr3_aa: CATSDLQTQETQYF
j_call: TRBJ1-1; v_call: TRBV6-6; clone_size: -; d_call: TRBD1; cdr3_nt: TGTGCCAGCAGTTACGTTCGACAGGGAAACACTGAAGCTTTCTTT; cdr3_aa: CASSYVRQGNTEAFF
j_call: TRBJ2-3; v_call: TRBV5-5; clone_size: once; d_call: TRBD2; cdr3_nt: TGTGCCAGCAGCCCGAAGGAGGGACTAGCGGATACGCAGTATTTT; cdr3_aa: CASSPKEGLADTQYF
j_call: TRBJ2-3; v_call: TRBV28; clone_size: -; d_call: -; cdr3_nt: TGTGCCAGCAGCCCTATCGGGGCGGGAAAGTCAGATACGCAGTATTTT; cdr3_aa: CASSPIGAGKSDTQYF
j_call: TRBJ2-5; v_call: TRBV3-1/TRBV3-2; clone_size: -; d_call: TRBD2; cdr3_nt: TGTGCCAGCAGCCAAGCGATGGGACTAGCGGGACTAGAGACCCAGTACTTC; cdr3_aa: CASSQAMGLAGLETQYF
j_call: TRBJ2-7; v_call: TRBV5-1; clone_size: -; d_call: -; cdr3_nt: TGCGCCAGCAGCTCAGCGGGTTTTAGCTACGAGCAGTACTTC; cdr3_aa: CASSSAGFSYEQYF
j_call: TRBJ1-4; v_call: TRBV18; clone_size: -; d_call: -; cdr3_nt: TGTGCCAGCCAACAGGGAACTAATGAAAAACTGTTTTTT; cdr3_aa: CASQQGTNEKLFF
j_call: TRBJ2-1; v_call: TRBV19; clone_size: -; d_call: -; cdr3_nt: TGTGCCAGTAGTATTTACACCCCTGGCAATGAGCAGTTCTTC; cdr3_aa: CASSIYTPGNEQFF
j_call: TRBJ2-5; v_call: TRBV5-1; clone_size: few; d_call: TRBD1; cdr3_nt: TGCGCCAGCAGGGTGGACAGGGGCGATGAGACCCAGTACTTC; cdr3_aa: CASRVDRGDETQYF
j_call: TRBJ1-2; v_call: TRBV24-1; clone_size: -; d_call: -; cdr3_nt: TGTGCCACCAGTGAAAGGGGTGTGGATGGCTACACCTTC; cdr3_aa: CATSERGVDGYTF
j_call: TRBJ2-5; v_call: TRBV5-1; clone_size: few; d_call: -; cdr3_nt: TGCGCCAGCAGCTTGGAAGCTCGGTATACCCAGTACTTC; cdr3_aa: CASSLEARYTQYF
j_call: TRBJ2-1; v_call: TRBV28; clone_size: -; d_call: TRBD1; cdr3_nt: TGTGCCAGCAGGCGGACAGGGGGTGAGCAGTTCTTC; cdr3_aa: CASRRTGGEQFF
j_call: TRBJ2-1; v_call: TRBV5-1; clone_size: -; d_call: -; cdr3_nt: TGCGCCAGCAGCTACGACAGCTCCTACAATGAGCAGTTCTTC; cdr3_aa: CASSYDSSYNEQFF
j_call: TRBJ2-7; v_call: TRBV4-1; clone_size: -; d_call: -; cdr3_nt: TGCGCCAGCAGTCTTGGACAGTCCTACGAGCAGTACTTC; cdr3_aa: CASSLGQSYEQYF
j_call: TRBJ2-5; v_call: TRBV7-9; clone_size: once; d_call: -; cdr3_nt: TGTGCCAGCAGCTTAGAAGGCCTAGCGTTAGGGGAGACCCAGTACTTC; cdr3_aa: CASSLEGLALGETQYF
j_call: TRBJ1-4; v_call: TRBV28; clone_size: -; d_call: TRBD1; cdr3_nt: TGTGCCAGCAGTGGGGCAGGGGGTCAAGGTGAAAAACTGTTTTTT; cdr3_aa: CASSGAGGQGEKLFF
j_call: TRBJ1-3; v_call: TRBV9; clone_size: -; d_call: -; cdr3_nt: TGTGCCAGCAGCGTAGGCCCGGTAAGCTCTGGAAACACCATATATTTT; cdr3_aa: CASSVGPVSSGNTIYF
j_call: TRBJ1-3; v_call: TRBV6-2/TRBV6-3; clone_size: -; d_call: TRBD1; cdr3_nt: TGTGCCAGCAGTTACCCCAGGGGGAGCTCTGGAAACACCATATATTTT; cdr3_aa: CASSYPRGSSGNTIYF
j_call: TRBJ2-7; v_call: TRBV29-1; clone_size: few; d_call: TRBD1; cdr3_nt: TGCAGCGTTCTGGACAGGGTAACCTACGAGCAGTACTTC; cdr3_aa: CSVLDRVTYEQYF
j_call: TRBJ2-3; v_call: TRBV4-1; clone_size: -; d_call: -; cdr3_nt: TGCGCCAGCAGCCGAGGTCACGCTAGCACAGATACGCAGTATTTT; cdr3_aa: CASSRGHASTDTQYF
j_call: TRBJ1-2; v_call: TRBV5-4; clone_size: -; d_call: -; cdr3_nt: TGTGCCAGCAGCTTGGACAGGGACCGGGGTGACACCTTC; cdr3_aa: CASSLDRDRGDTF
j_call: TRBJ1-3; v_call: TRBV10-3; clone_size: once; d_call: TRBD1; cdr3_nt: TGTGCCACCAGAGCCGGGACAGGGGGCGCAGACTCTGGAAACACCATATATTTT; cdr3_aa: CATRAGTGGADSGNTIYF
j_call: TRBJ1-1; v_call: TRBV18; clone_size: once; d_call: TRBD1; cdr3_nt: TGTGCCAGCGCCCATGCGTCAGGGGGGATGAACACTGAAGCTTTCTTT; cdr3_aa: CASAHASGGMNTEAFF
j_call: TRBJ2-5; v_call: TRBV7-2; clone_size: -; d_call: -; cdr3_nt: TGTGCCAGCAGCTCAAGCAGCGGGGAGACCCAGTACTTC; cdr3_aa: CASSSSSGETQYF
j_call: TRBJ1-2; v_call: TRBV2; clone_size: -; d_call: TRBD1; cdr3_nt: TGTGCCAGCAGGGGGGACAGCTTCAACTATGGCTACACCTTC; cdr3_aa: CASRGDSFNYGYTF
j_call: TRBJ2-3; v_call: TRBV9; clone_size: -; d_call: TRBD2; cdr3_nt: TGTGCCAGCAGCGTAAGGAATAGGGAGGGAACGGGAACAGATACGCAGTATTTT; cdr3_aa: CASSVRNREGTGTDTQYF
j_call: TRBJ1-5; v_call: TRBV19; clone_size: -; d_call: -; cdr3_nt: TGTGCCAGTAGTATTTCGGGGAGCAATCAGCCCCAGCATTTT; cdr3_aa: CASSISGSNQPQHF
j_call: TRBJ2-4; v_call: TRBV7-9; clone_size: few; d_call: -; cdr3_nt: TGTGCCAGCAGCCTAGGCCTGGCAGCCGGGGGTTTTTCCAAAAACATTCAGTACTTC; cdr3_aa: CASSLGLAAGGFSKNIQYF